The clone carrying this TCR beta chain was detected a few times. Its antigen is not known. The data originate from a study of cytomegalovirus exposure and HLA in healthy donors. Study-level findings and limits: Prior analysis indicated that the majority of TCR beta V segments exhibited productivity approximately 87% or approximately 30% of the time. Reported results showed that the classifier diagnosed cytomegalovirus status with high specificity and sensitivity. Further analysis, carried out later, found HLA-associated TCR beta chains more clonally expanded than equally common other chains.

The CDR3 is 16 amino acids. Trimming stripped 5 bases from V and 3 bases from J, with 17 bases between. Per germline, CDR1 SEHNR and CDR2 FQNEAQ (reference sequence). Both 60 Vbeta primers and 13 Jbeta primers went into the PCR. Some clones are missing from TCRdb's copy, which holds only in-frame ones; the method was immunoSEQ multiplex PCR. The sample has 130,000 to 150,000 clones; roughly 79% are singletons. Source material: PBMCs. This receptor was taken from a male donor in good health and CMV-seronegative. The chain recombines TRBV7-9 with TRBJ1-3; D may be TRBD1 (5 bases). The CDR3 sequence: CASSPRGGVDGNTIYF. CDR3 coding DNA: TGTGCCAGCAGCCCCCGTGGGGGGGTAGATGGAAACACCATATATTTT.